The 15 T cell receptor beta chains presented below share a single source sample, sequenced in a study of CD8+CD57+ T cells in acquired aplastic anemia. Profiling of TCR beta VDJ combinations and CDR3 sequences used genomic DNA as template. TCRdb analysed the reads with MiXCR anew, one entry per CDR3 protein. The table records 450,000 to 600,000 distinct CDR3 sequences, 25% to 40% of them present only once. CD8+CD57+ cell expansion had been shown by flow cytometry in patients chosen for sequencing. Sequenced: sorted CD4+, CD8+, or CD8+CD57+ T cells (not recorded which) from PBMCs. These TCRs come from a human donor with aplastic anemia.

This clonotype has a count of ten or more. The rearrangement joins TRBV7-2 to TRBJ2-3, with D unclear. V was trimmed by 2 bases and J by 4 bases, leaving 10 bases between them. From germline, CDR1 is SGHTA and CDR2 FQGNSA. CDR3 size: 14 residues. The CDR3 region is CASSLIRGADTQYF. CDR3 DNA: TGTGCCAGCAGCTTAATCCGAGGCGCAGATACGCAGTATTTT.

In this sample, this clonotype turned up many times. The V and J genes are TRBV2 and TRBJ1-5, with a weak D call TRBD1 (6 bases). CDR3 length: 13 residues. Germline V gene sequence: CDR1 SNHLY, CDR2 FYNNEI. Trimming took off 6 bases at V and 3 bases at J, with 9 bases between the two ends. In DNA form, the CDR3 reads TGTGCCAGCAGGACAGGCGACAATCAGCCCCAGCATTTT. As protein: CASRTGDNQPQHF.

The CDR3 DNA sequence: TGTGCCAGCAGCCGCGGACTAGCGGGAGTTGGTACCGGGGAGCTGTTTTTT. Its translation is CASSRGLAGVGTGELFF. This chain connects TRBV14 to TRBJ2-2, with 13 bases matching TRBD2. Per germline, CDR1 SGHDN and CDR2 FVKESK. This CDR3 contains 17 residues. J gave up 5 bases and V 4 bases, and 7 bases lay outside the gene matches.

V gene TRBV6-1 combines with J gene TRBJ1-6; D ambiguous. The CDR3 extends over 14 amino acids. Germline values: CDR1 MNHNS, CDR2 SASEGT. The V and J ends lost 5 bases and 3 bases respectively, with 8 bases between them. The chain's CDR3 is CASSPYLYNSPLHF. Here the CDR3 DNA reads TGTGCCAGCAGTCCATACCTCTATAATTCACCCCTCCACTTT.

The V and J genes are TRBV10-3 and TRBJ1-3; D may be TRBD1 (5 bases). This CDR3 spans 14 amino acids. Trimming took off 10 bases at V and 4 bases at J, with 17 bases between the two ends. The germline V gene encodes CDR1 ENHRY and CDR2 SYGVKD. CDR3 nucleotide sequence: TGTGCCAGCAGAATTGGGACGGGAGGAAACACCATATATTTT. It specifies CASRIGTGGNTIYF.

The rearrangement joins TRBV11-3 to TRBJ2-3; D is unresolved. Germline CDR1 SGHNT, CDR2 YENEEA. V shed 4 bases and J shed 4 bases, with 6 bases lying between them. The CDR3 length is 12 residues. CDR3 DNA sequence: TGTGCCAGCAGCTGGTCTTCAGATACGCAGTATTTT. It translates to CASSWSSDTQYF.

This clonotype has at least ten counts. The CDR3 coding sequence is TGCAGCGTTAAGACAGAGATTAAAAAAGCTTTCTTT. Translating it yields CSVKTEIKKAFF. V and J are TRBV29-1 and TRBJ1-1; perhaps TRBD1 as D (5 bases). Germline CDR1 reads SQVTM; CDR2 reads ANQGSEA. The CDR3 consists of 12 residues. V gave up 5 bases and J gave up 9 bases, with 16 bases separating them.

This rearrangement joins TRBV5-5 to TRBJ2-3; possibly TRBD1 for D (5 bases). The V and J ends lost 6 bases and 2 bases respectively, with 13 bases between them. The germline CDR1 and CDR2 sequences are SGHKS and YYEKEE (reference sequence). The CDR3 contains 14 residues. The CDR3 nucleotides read TGTGCCAGCACCGTTGACAGCTCCACAGATACGCAGTATTTT. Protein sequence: CASTVDSSTDTQYF.

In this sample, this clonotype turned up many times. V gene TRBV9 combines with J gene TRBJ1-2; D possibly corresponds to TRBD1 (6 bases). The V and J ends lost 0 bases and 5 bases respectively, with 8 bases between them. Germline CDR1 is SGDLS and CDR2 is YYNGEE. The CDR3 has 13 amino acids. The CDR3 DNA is TGTGCCAGCAGCGTAGACGGACAGTATGGCTACACCTTC. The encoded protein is CASSVDGQYGYTF.

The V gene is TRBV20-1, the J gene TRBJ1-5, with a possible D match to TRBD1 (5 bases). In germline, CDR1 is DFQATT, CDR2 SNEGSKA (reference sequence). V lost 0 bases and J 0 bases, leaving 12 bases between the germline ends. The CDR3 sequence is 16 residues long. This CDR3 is CSARDKGTHSNQPQHF. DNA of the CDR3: TGCAGTGCTAGAGATAAGGGGACCCATAGCAATCAGCCCCAGCATTTT.

In DNA form, the CDR3 reads TGCGCCAGCAGTTCGACAGCAACAGATACGCAGTATTTT. This codes for CASSSTATDTQYF. The gene calls are TRBV4-3 and TRBJ2-3; tentative D call: TRBD1 (5 bases). The CDR3 consists of 13 residues. V was shortened by 6 bases and J by 3 bases, with 10 bases between the two germline ends. The germline gives CDR1 LGHNA, CDR2 YSLEER.

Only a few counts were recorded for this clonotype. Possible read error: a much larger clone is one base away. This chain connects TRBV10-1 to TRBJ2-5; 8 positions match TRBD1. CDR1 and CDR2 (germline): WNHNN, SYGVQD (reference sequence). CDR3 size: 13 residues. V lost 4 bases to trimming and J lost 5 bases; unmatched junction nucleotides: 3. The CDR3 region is CASSVTGAETQYF. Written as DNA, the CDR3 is TGCGCCAGCAGTGTGACAGGGGCCGAGACCCAGTACTTC.

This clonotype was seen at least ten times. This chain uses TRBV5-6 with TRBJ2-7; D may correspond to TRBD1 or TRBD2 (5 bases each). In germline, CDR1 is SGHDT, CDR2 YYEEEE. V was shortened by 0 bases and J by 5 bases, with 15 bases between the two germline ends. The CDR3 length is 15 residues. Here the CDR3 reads CASSLVGRRGDEQYF. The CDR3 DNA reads TGTGCCAGCAGCTTGGTTGGACGCCGAGGGGACGAGCAGTACTTC.

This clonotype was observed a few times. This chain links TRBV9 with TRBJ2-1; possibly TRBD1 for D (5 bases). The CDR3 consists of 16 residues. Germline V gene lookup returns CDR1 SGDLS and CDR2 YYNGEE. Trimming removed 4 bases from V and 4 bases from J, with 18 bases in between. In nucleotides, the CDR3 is TGTGCCAGCAGCCCCCGACAGCCGGACGTATACAATGAGCAGTTCTTC. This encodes CASSPRQPDVYNEQFF.

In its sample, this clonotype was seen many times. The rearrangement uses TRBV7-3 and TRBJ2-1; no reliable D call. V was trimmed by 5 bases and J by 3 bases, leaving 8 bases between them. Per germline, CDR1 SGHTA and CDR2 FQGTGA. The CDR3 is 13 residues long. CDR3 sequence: CASSPLGYNEQFF. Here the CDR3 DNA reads TGTGCCAGCAGCCCTCTCGGCTACAATGAGCAGTTCTTC.